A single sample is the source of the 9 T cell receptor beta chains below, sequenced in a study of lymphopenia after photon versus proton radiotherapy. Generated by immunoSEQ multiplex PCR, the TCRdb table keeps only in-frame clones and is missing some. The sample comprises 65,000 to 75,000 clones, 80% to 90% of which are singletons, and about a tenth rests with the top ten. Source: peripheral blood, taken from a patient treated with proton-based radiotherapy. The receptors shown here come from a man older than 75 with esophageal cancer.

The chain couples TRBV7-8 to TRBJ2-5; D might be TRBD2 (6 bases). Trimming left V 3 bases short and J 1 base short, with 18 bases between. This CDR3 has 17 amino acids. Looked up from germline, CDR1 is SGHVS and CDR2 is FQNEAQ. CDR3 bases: TGTGCCAGCAGCTTTAATATGGGGGGAGGTTTCCAAGAGACCCAGTACTTC. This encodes CASSFNMGGGFQETQYF.

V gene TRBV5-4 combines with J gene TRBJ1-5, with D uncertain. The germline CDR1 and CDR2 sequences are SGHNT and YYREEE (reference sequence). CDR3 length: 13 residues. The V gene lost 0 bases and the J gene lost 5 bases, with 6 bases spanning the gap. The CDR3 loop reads CASSLDGDQPQHF. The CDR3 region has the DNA TGTGCCAGCAGCTTGGACGGGGATCAGCCCCAGCATTTT.

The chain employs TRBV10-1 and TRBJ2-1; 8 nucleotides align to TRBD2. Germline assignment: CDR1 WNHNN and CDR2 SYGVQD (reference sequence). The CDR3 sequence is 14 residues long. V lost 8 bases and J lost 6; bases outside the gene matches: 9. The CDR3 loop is CASATGLEINEQFF. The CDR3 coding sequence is TGCGCCAGCGCAACGGGACTAGAAATCAATGAGCAGTTCTTC.

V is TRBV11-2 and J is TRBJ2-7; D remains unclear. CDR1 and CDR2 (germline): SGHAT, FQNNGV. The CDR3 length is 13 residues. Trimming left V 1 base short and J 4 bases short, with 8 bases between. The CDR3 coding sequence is TGTGCCAGCAGCTTAGGTGCGGAGTACGAGCAGTACTTC. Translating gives CASSLGAEYEQYF.

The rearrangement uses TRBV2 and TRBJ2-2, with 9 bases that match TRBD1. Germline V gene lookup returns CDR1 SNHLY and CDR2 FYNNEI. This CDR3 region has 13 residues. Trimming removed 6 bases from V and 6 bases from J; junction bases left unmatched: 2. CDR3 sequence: CASRQGASGELFF. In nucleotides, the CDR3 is TGTGCCAGCAGACAGGGGGCTTCCGGGGAGCTGTTTTTT.

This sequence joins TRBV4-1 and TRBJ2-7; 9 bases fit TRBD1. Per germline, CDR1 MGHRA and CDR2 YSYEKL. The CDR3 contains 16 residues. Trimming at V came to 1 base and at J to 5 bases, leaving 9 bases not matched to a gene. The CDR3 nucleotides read TGCGCCAGCAGCCAAGGGGGGGGGACAGGGCGAAACGAGCAGTACTTC. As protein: CASSQGGGTGRNEQYF.

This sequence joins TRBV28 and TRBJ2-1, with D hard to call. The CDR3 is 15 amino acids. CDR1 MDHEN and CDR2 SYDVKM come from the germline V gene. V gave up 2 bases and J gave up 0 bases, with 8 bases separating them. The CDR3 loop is CASSLVGSSYNEQFF. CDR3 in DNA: TGTGCCAGCAGTTTAGTTGGTAGCTCCTACAATGAGCAGTTCTTC.

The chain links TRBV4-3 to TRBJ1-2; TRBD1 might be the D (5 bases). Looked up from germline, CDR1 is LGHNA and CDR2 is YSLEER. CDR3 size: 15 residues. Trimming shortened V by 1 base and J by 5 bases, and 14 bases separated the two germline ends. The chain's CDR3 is CASSQGVGPPYGYTF. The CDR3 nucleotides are TGCGCCAGCAGCCAAGGGGTGGGGCCCCCATATGGCTACACCTTC.

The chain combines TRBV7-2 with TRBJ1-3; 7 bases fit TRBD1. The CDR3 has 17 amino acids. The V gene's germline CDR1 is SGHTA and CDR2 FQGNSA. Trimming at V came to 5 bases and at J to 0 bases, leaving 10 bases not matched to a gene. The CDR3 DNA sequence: TGTGCCAGCAGCGTCGACAGGGTTTCGGGCTCTGGAAACACCATATATTTT. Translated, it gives CASSVDRVSGSGNTIYF.